This is a list of T cell receptor beta chains from one sample in a study of blood T cell repertoires in COVID-19. TCRdb keeps only in-frame clones here, not all; method: immunoSEQ multiplex PCR. The sample carries some 320,000 clones, around 90% recorded once. Sequences were obtained from PBMCs or T cells enriched from blood (not recorded which). Receptor source: a man between 60 and 75 years old who had recovered from COVID-19. Each CDR3 is given with its conserved first and last residue. The D gene is left open where the match is weak. Some rows mark clone size as missing; the rest say once, few, many or name a class of expanded clone.

TRBJ2-3 | TRBD1 | NA | TRBV7-9 | CASSLGSGQGSSTDTQYF | TGTGCCAGCAGCTTAGGGTCCGGACAGGGTTCTAGCACAGATACGCAGTATTTT
TRBJ1-4 | NA | NA | TRBV20-1 | CSASMRQGSSEKLFF | TGCAGTGCTAGTATGAGGCAGGGTTCTTCTGAAAAACTGTTTTTT
TRBJ2-7 | NA | NA | TRBV19 | CASSNSGQDEQYF | TGTGCCAGTAGTAACAGCGGTCAGGACGAGCAGTACTTC
TRBJ2-1 | TRBD2 | NA | TRBV4-1 | CASSQVRGSSYNEQFF | TGCGCCAGCAGCCAAGTTCGCGGGAGCTCCTACAATGAGCAGTTCTTC
TRBJ1-1 | NA | NA | TRBV11-3 | CASSLTGKTEAFF | TGTGCCAGCAGTTTAACAGGGAAGACTGAAGCTTTCTTT
TRBJ2-1 | NA | NA | TRBV12-3/TRBV12-4 | CASSFGLEQFF | TGTGCCAGCAGTTTTGGTCTAGAGCAGTTCTTC
TRBJ2-2 | TRBD2 | NA | TRBV6-4 | CASTRTSGGTGELFF | TGTGCCAGCACCCGGACTAGCGGGGGAACCGGGGAGCTGTTTTTT
TRBJ2-1 | TRBD2 | NA | TRBV7-2 | CASSLRPGGPYNEQFF | TGTGCCAGCAGCTTACGTCCGGGAGGGCCCTACAATGAGCAGTTCTTC
TRBJ2-7 | NA | NA | TRBV20-1 | CSASFLDSSYEQYF | TGCAGTGCTAGTTTCCTGGACAGCTCCTACGAGCAGTACTTC
TRBJ2-1 | TRBD1 | once | TRBV7-2 | CASSRDRNYNEQFF | TGTGCCAGCAGCAGGGACAGGAATTACAATGAGCAGTTCTTC
TRBJ2-1 | TRBD2 | NA | TRBV24-1 | CATSGRGSEQFF | TGTGCCACCAGTGGGCGGGGGAGTGAGCAGTTCTTC
TRBJ1-5 | TRBD1 | NA | TRBV4-1 | CASSQRGQGAVQPQHF | TGCGCCAGCAGCCAGAGGGGACAGGGAGCCGTTCAGCCCCAGCATTTT
TRBJ2-5 | NA | NA | TRBV7-3 | CASSLIAQETQYF | TGTGCCAGCAGCTTAATAGCGCAAGAGACCCAGTACTTC
TRBJ1-2 | TRBD1 | NA | TRBV9 | CASSVGTGGFYGYTF | TGTGCCAGCAGCGTGGGGACAGGGGGCTTTTATGGCTACACCTTC
TRBJ1-6 | NA | NA | TRBV6-5 | CASRPEPNNSPLHF | TGTGCCAGCAGGCCCGAACCTAATAATTCACCCCTCCACTTT
TRBJ1-1 | NA | NA | TRBV7-9 | CASSRRGGENTEAFF | TGTGCCAGCAGCCGCCGTGGGGGGGAGAACACTGAAGCTTTCTTT
TRBJ2-1 | NA | NA | TRBV19 | CASSIAVAEFYNEQFF | TGTGCCAGTAGTATAGCGGTAGCGGAGTTCTACAATGAGCAGTTCTTC